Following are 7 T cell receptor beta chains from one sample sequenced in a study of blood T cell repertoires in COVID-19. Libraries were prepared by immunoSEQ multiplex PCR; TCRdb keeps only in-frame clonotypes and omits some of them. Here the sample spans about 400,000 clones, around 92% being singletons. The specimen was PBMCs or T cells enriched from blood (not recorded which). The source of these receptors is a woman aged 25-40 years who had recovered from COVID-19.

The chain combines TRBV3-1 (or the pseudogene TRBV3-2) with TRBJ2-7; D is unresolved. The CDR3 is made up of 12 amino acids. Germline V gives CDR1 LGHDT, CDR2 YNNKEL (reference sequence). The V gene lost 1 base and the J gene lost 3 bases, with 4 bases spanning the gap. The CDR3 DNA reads TGTGCCAGCAGCCAAGGAGACTACGAGCAGTACTTC. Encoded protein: CASSQGDYEQYF.

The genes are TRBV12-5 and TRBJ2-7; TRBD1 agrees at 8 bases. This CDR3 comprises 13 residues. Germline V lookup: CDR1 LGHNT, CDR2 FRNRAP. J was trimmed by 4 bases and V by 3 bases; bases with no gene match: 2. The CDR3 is CASGFGQGYEQYF. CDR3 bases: TGTGCTAGTGGTTTTGGACAGGGTTACGAGCAGTACTTC.

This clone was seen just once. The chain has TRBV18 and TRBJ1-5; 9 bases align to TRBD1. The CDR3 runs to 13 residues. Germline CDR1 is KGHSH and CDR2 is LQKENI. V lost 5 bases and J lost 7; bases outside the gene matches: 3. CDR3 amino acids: CASSTGGWQPQHF. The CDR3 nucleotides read TGTGCCAGCTCAACAGGGGGCTGGCAGCCCCAGCATTTT.

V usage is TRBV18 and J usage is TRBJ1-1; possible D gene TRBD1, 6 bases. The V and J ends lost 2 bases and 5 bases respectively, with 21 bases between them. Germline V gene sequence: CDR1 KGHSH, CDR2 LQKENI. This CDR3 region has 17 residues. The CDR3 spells CASSPTIPGVVATEAFF. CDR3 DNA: TGTGCCAGCTCACCAACTATTCCAGGGGTAGTGGCGACTGAAGCTTTCTTT.

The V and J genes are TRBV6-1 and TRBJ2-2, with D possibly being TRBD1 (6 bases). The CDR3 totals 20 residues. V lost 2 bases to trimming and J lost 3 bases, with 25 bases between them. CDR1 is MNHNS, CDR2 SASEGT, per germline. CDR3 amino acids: CASSEKYSYMGAVDTGELFF. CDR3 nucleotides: TGTGCCAGCAGTGAAAAATATTCGTATATGGGGGCGGTCGACACCGGGGAGCTGTTTTTT.

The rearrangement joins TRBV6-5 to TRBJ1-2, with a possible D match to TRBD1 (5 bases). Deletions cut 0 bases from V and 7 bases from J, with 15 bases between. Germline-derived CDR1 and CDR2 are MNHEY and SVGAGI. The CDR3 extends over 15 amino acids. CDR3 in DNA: TGTGCCAGCAGTTACTCGAGGTCCCAGGGCTTTGGCTACACCTTC. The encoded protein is CASSYSRSQGFGYTF.

CDR3 amino acids: CASSFIAGGPNEQFF. DNA of the CDR3: TGTGCCAGCAGTTTCATAGCGGGAGGCCCCAATGAGCAGTTCTTC. The gene calls are TRBV28 and TRBJ2-1, with TRBD2 identical over 10 bases. Germline V gives CDR1 MDHEN, CDR2 SYDVKM. J gave up 6 bases and V 3 bases, and 5 bases lay outside the gene matches. This CDR3 is 15 amino acids long.